These 21 T cell receptor beta chains were all obtained from the same sample, sequenced in a study of shared clonotypes between healthy human individuals. Profiling relied on immunoSEQ multiplex PCR, and the TCRdb table lists in-frame clones only, not all of them. The sample carries about 1 million clones, about 75% recorded once. The specimen was memory CD4+ T cells sorted from blood. As for subset: CD45RA-negative fraction. The receptor set was obtained from a man aged 18 to 30 in good health.

With regard to this clone: Other nucleotide sequences in the sample specify the same CDR3. This chain joins TRBV7-2 and TRBJ1-3; D is unclear. This CDR3 comprises 13 residues. Trimming removed 0 bases from V and 3 bases from J, with 3 bases in between. Germline-derived CDR1 and CDR2 are SGHTA and FQGNSA. The CDR3 coding sequence is TGTGCCAGCAGCTTAGCCGGTGGAAACACCATATATTTT. It yields the protein CASSLAGGNTIYF.

The genes are TRBV28 and TRBJ1-2; perhaps TRBD1 as D (5 bases). The CDR3 consists of 15 residues. V was pared by 5 bases and J by 4 bases, with 17 bases between. From germline, CDR1 is MDHEN and CDR2 SYDVKM. CDR3 sequence (DNA): TGTGCCAGCAGTCGAGGGCAGGGCGTTTCCTATGGCTACACCTTC. Its translation: CASSRGQGVSYGYTF.

V is TRBV7-6 and J is TRBJ2-7; the match to TRBD2 covers 12 bases. The V segment lost 6 bases and the J segment 6 bases; nucleotides outside the gene matches: 3. There are 13 residues in the CDR3. Per germline, CDR1 SGHVS and CDR2 FNYEAQ. As DNA, the CDR3 is TGTGCCAGCAGTACTAGCGGGGGGACCGAGCAGTACTTC. It yields the protein CASSTSGGTEQYF. Looking up the rest from reference TRBV7-6 and TRBJ2-7 gives the full variable domain: GAGVSQSPRYKVTKRGQDVALRCDPISGHVSLYWYRQALGQGPEFLTYFNYEAQQDKSGLPNDRFSAERPEGSISTLTIQRTEQRDSAMYRCASSTSGGTEQYFGPGTRLTVT.

J is TRBJ1-2 and V is TRBV21-1. TRBV21-1 is annotated as a pseudogene. The CDR3 is 14 residues long. CDR3 amino acids: CAVRAGGANYGYTF. In DNA, the CDR3 is TGTGCCGTCCGAGCCGGGGGAGCTAACTATGGCTACACCTTC.

The chain carries TRBV27 and TRBJ2-1; D is uncertain. From germline, CDR1 is MNHEY and CDR2 SMNVEV (reference sequence). V was shortened by 2 bases and J by 5 bases, with 16 bases between the two germline ends. CDR3 length: 16 residues. The CDR3 loop is CASSLRSRIPDNEQFF. The DNA for the CDR3 is TGTGCCAGCAGTTTAAGGTCGAGGATTCCCGACAATGAGCAGTTCTTC.

The chain recombines TRBV4-3 with TRBJ2-7; possibly TRBD2 for D (6 bases). The CDR3 sequence is 15 residues long. V was shortened by 0 bases and J by 7 bases, with 16 bases between the two germline ends. The germline V gene has CDR1 LGHNA and CDR2 YSLEER. CDR3 DNA sequence: TGCGCCAGCAGCCAAGATCGACTAGTTAGGTTGGAGCAGTACTTC. It translates to CASSQDRLVRLEQYF.

This clone was seen once. The chain couples TRBV27 to TRBJ2-2, with TRBD1 matching 8 bases. The CDR3 loop spans 14 amino acids. Germline V gene data show CDR1 as MNHEY and CDR2 as SMNVEV (reference sequence). The V and J ends lost 11 bases and 7 bases, in that order; junction bases with no gene match: 12. CDR3 loop: CAATSGTGDGELFF. In DNA, the CDR3 is TGTGCCGCGACCTCCGGGACAGGCGACGGGGAGCTGTTTTTT.

V is TRBV5-1 and J is TRBJ2-5; a possible D gene is TRBD2 (6 bases). This CDR3 spans 13 amino acids. V was clipped by 6 bases and J by 11 bases, with 20 bases between them. CDR1 SGHRS and CDR2 YFSETQ come from the germline V gene. CDR3 region: CASTAAGPGEQYF. CDR3 nucleotide sequence: TGCGCCAGCACTGCTGCGGGGCCTGGGGAGCAGTACTTC.

The chain employs TRBV7-2 and TRBJ2-3, with 7 bases fitting TRBD2. CDR1 SGHTA and CDR2 FQGNSA come from the germline V gene. The CDR3 covers 14 residues. The V and J ends lost 3 bases and 8 bases, in that order; junction bases with no gene match: 8. DNA of the CDR3: TGTGCCAGCAGCTTCGGGGGGAGTTTGGTTACGCAGTATTTT. This gives the protein CASSFGGSLVTQYF.

The V and J genes are TRBV27 and TRBJ1-1, with D uncertain. CDR1 is MNHEY and CDR2 is SMNVEV in the germline V gene (reference sequence). The germline V and J ends were trimmed by 0 bases and 0 bases, with 5 bases remaining between them. The CDR3 consists of 14 residues. The CDR3 DNA sequence: TGTGCCAGCAGTTTATCGAGAGTGAACACTGAAGCTTTCTTT. Translation: CASSLSRVNTEAFF.

The rearrangement joins TRBV5-1 to TRBJ2-7; no reliable D call. This CDR3 has 14 amino acids. The V end was cut by 4 bases, the J end by 2 bases, with 13 bases between. Germline values: CDR1 SGHRS, CDR2 YFSETQ. Here the CDR3 reads CASSQDNRPYEQYF. The CDR3 coding sequence is TGCGCCAGCAGCCAGGATAATAGACCCTACGAGCAGTACTTC.

CDR3 amino acids: CASSQDSTALGEANVLTF. The CDR3 DNA is TGCGCCAGCAGCCAAGATAGTACCGCCTTGGGCGAGGCCAACGTCCTGACTTTC. The genes are TRBV4-3 and TRBJ2-6; no clear D gene. V dropped 0 bases and J dropped 6 bases, with 18 bases sitting between them. In germline, CDR1 is LGHNA, CDR2 YSLEER. The length of the CDR3 is 18 residues.

The chain has TRBV7-2 and TRBJ2-5; 7 positions agree with TRBD2. Unmatched junction bases numbered 3, after V lost 4 bases and J lost 1 base. Germline CDR1 SGHTA, CDR2 FQGNSA. The CDR3 loop spans 14 amino acids. The DNA for the CDR3 is TGTGCCAGCAGCTATATAGCGGGCCAAGAGACCCAGTACTTC. Encoded protein: CASSYIAGQETQYF.

This chain connects TRBV5-4 to TRBJ1-2, with D maybe TRBD1 (5 bases). V lost 0 bases to trimming and J lost 0 bases, with 18 bases between them. This CDR3 is 18 amino acids long. The germline V gene encodes CDR1 SGHNT and CDR2 YYREEE (reference sequence). The CDR3 DNA reads as TGTGCCAGCAGCTTGGGAACCCCAGGGAAAGGTACTAACTATGGCTACACCTTC. It encodes CASSLGTPGKGTNYGYTF.

The chain carries TRBV5-1 and TRBJ1-3; 8 nucleotides agree with TRBD1. CDR1 is SGHRS, CDR2 YFSETQ, per germline. This CDR3 is 15 amino acids long. Trimming took 3 bases from V and 4 from J; bases not matched to a gene: 6. In DNA, the CDR3 is TGCGCCAGCAGCTCGGGACAGGTCGGAGGAAACACCATATATTTT. It yields the protein CASSSGQVGGNTIYF.

The chain is built from TRBV5-1 and TRBJ2-7; D might be TRBD2 (5 bases). The V end was cut by 4 bases, the J end by 5 bases, with 16 bases between. CDR3 size: 14 residues. The germline V gene encodes CDR1 SGHRS and CDR2 YFSETQ. The CDR3 loop is CASSALGALHEQYF. CDR3 nucleotide sequence: TGCGCCAGCAGCGCCCTGGGAGCCCTCCACGAGCAGTACTTC. Using reference TRBV5-1 and TRBJ2-7 for the parts outside the CDR3, the full variable domain is KAGVTQTPRYLIKTRGQQVTLSCSPISGHRSVSWYQQTPGQGLQFLFEYFSETQRNKGNFPGRFSGRQFSNSRSEMNVSTLELGDSALYLCASSALGALHEQYFGPGTRLTVT.

This chain joins TRBV11-2 and TRBJ2-7, with 7 positions matching TRBD1. This CDR3 spans 15 amino acids. Trimming at V came to 5 bases and at J to 3 bases, leaving 10 bases not matched to a gene. Germline assignment: CDR1 SGHAT and CDR2 FQNNGV. The DNA for the CDR3 is TGTGCCAGCAGCCCCCGACAGGGTCAGAACTACGAGCAGTACTTC. Its translation is CASSPRQGQNYEQYF.

The V call is TRBV7-9, the J call TRBJ1-4; D is unclear. In germline, CDR1 is SEHNR, CDR2 FQNEAQ (reference sequence). V gave up 1 base and J gave up 6 bases, with 12 bases separating them. This CDR3 region has 15 residues. The CDR3 protein is CASSLDGTIDEKLFF. The CDR3 DNA reads as TGTGCCAGCAGCTTAGACGGTACGATAGATGAAAAACTGTTTTTT.

This clone appeared a few times. Additional DNA sequences in this sample encode the identical CDR3. The chain employs TRBV2 and TRBJ1-1; D unresolved. Trimming shortened V by 6 bases and J by 6 bases, and 8 bases separated the two germline ends. The CDR3 has 11 residues. Germline loops: CDR1 SNHLY, CDR2 FYNNEI. CDR3 sequence: CASSERSEAFF. The CDR3 bases are TGTGCCAGCAGCGAGAGATCTGAAGCTTTCTTT.

This rearrangement joins TRBV5-4 to TRBJ1-2; 7 bases align to TRBD1. The ends lost 5 bases at V and 6 bases at J; junction bases unmatched: 7. The length of the CDR3 is 13 residues. Germline loops: CDR1 SGHNT, CDR2 YYREEE (reference sequence). CDR3 nucleotides: TGTGCCAGCAGGCAGACAGGGTCGAATGGCTACACCTTC. It codes for CASRQTGSNGYTF.

The chain links TRBV19 to TRBJ2-3; D gene uncertain. With 3 bases removed from V and 1 base from J, the gap between germline ends came to 8 bases. Germline CDR1 and CDR2: LNHDA and SQIVND (reference sequence). CDR3 length: 14 residues. This chain's CDR3 is CASSMRRGTDTQYF. The CDR3 DNA is TGTGCCAGTAGTATGAGACGGGGCACAGATACGCAGTATTTT.